Listed here are 32 T cell receptor beta chains from one sample, sequenced in a study of blood T cell repertoires in COVID-19. Data came from immunoSEQ multiplex PCR; TCRdb stores just in-frame clones and leaves some out. Of roughly 91,000 clones in the sample, 80% to 85% are singletons; the top ten hold under 2%. The specimen was peripheral blood. Source of these receptors: a man between 70 and 80 years old with active or convalescent COVID-19.

This chain uses TRBV11-2 with TRBJ2-3; D may be TRBD2 (5 bases). Per the germline V gene, CDR1 is SGHAT and CDR2 is FQNNGV. The CDR3 contains 16 residues. V shed 1 base and J shed 1 base, with 12 bases lying between them. For the CDR3, the DNA is TGTGCCAGCAGCTTAGGGGCGGGTGCGGGCACAGATACGCAGTATTTT. Translating gives CASSLGAGAGTDTQYF.

V gene TRBV5-1 combines with J gene TRBJ2-7, with 9 bases fitting TRBD2. Trimming removed 0 bases from V and 2 bases from J; junction bases left unmatched: 6. CDR3 length: 16 residues. Germline CDR1 SGHRS, CDR2 YFSETQ. CDR3 protein: CASSLGAGGSAYEQYF. CDR3 DNA: TGCGCCAGCAGCTTGGGAGCGGGGGGCAGCGCCTACGAGCAGTACTTC.

V is TRBV7-2 and J is TRBJ1-1, with D possibly being TRBD1 (6 bases). V lost 3 bases, J lost 0 bases, and 11 bases lay in between. The CDR3 length is 15 residues. The V gene's germline CDR1 is SGHTA and CDR2 FQGNSA. The CDR3 DNA sequence: TGTGCCAGCAGCTTGCTTGGGACATTGAACACTGAAGCTTTCTTT. Residues: CASSLLGTLNTEAFF.

CDR3 region: CASRAGNQPQHF. In DNA form, the CDR3 reads TGTGCCAGCAGGGCAGGGAATCAGCCCCAGCATTTT. The chain combines TRBV2 with TRBJ1-5; a weak D match, TRBD1 (5 bases). Germline V CDR1 and CDR2: SNHLY, FYNNEI. Trimming pared 6 bases from V and 4 bases from J, leaving 7 bases between. CDR3 length equals 12 residues.

This clone appeared a few times. The chain links TRBV5-6 to TRBJ1-1; 7 bases fit TRBD1. Germline V lookup: CDR1 SGHDT, CDR2 YYEEEE. V lost 0 bases and J lost 11; bases outside the gene matches: 4. The CDR3 contains 12 residues. This CDR3 is CASSLGTGWAFF. CDR3 nucleotide sequence: TGTGCCAGCAGCTTGGGGACAGGCTGGGCTTTCTTT.

The chain is built from TRBV19 and TRBJ1-6; TRBD1 matches 8 bases. Germline V lookup: CDR1 LNHDA, CDR2 SQIVND (reference sequence). The junction had 9 bases not matched to a gene; V was cut back by 3 bases and J by 8 bases. The CDR3 spans 16 residues. CDR3 sequence reads: CASSIYGQGGDSPLHF. CDR3 DNA: TGTGCCAGTAGTATCTATGGACAGGGAGGCGATTCACCCCTCCACTTT.

This chain links TRBV19 with TRBJ1-5; 7 bases match TRBD1. Trimming cost V 7 bases and J 5 bases; bases outside gene matches: 11. The CDR3 length is 15 residues. Germline lookup yields CDR1 LNHDA and CDR2 SQIVND (reference sequence). The CDR3 region is CASNKGGRPDQPQHF. DNA of the CDR3: TGTGCCAGTAACAAAGGGGGCAGACCCGATCAGCCCCAGCATTTT.

There are a few counts of this clone. V usage is TRBV30 and J usage is TRBJ1-6; a weak D match, TRBD1 (6 bases). The CDR3 is 17 residues long. Per germline, CDR1 GTSNPN and CDR2 SVGIG (reference sequence). V was trimmed by 6 bases and J by 0 bases, leaving 18 bases between them. The CDR3 reads CACSFRDTGSYNSPLHF. CDR3 nucleotides: TGTGCCTGCTCATTCCGGGACACCGGCTCCTATAATTCACCCCTCCACTTT.

The chain is built from TRBV2 and TRBJ1-4, with D maybe TRBD1 (6 bases). This CDR3 is 14 amino acids long. The germline gives CDR1 SNHLY, CDR2 FYNNEI. The germline V and J ends were trimmed by 6 bases and 4 bases, with 12 bases remaining between them. CDR3 in DNA: TGTGCCAGCAGGCCCGGGACAAATAATGAAAAACTGTTTTTT. Translation gives CASRPGTNNEKLFF.

V is TRBV3-1 (or the pseudogene TRBV3-2) and J is TRBJ1-3; D is unresolved. Trimming took off 0 bases at V and 0 bases at J, with 9 bases between the two ends. The CDR3 is 16 residues long. In germline, CDR1 is LGHDT, CDR2 YNNKEL (reference sequence). CDR3 loop: CASSQERRSSGNTIYF. The CDR3 DNA follows: TGTGCCAGCAGCCAAGAACGCCGGAGCTCTGGAAACACCATATATTTT.

This clone was seen once. CDR3 loop: CASSQSPTGDYGYTF. Written as DNA, the CDR3 is TGCGCCAGCAGCCAATCTCCTACAGGGGACTATGGCTACACCTTC. The chain carries TRBV4-1 and TRBJ1-2; 7 bases fit TRBD1. After removal of 2 bases from V and 3 bases from J, the junction contained 6 bases not matched to a gene. This CDR3 has 15 amino acids. The germline V gene has CDR1 MGHRA and CDR2 YSYEKL.

This chain joins TRBV11-3 and TRBJ2-2, with D possibly TRBD2 on 6 matching bases. The V end lost 4 bases, the J end lost 7 bases, and 10 bases lay between the germline ends. The germline V gene encodes CDR1 SGHNT and CDR2 YENEEA. The CDR3 totals 13 residues. The CDR3 DNA is TGTGCCAGCAGCTCTGGGGGAGGCGGGGAGCTGTTTTTT. Protein: CASSSGGGGELFF.

The J gene is TRBJ2-1, the V gene TRBV5-6; 12 bases map to TRBD2. The CDR3 length is 16 residues. Germline loops: CDR1 SGHDT, CDR2 YYEEEE. Trimming took 0 bases from V and 5 from J; bases not matched to a gene: 3. The CDR3 protein is CASSLGLAGVNNEQFF. CDR3 DNA sequence: TGTGCCAGCAGCTTGGGACTAGCGGGGGTGAACAATGAGCAGTTCTTC.

The CDR3 loop reads CASRQGAYEQYF. The CDR3 DNA reads TGTGCCAGCAGACAGGGCGCCTACGAGCAGTACTTC. V gene TRBV28 combines with J gene TRBJ2-7; weak D call: TRBD1 (6 bases). Germline CDR1 is MDHEN and CDR2 is SYDVKM. V lost 6 bases and J lost 2, with 8 bases in between. This CDR3 is built from 12 residues.

The rearrangement links TRBV4-2 to TRBJ2-1, with TRBD2 matching over 10 bases. The trim removed 4 bases at V and 7 bases at J, leaving 13 bases unmatched. The CDR3 contains 17 residues. Per germline, CDR1 LGHNA and CDR2 YNFKEQ. Written as DNA, the CDR3 is TGTGCCAGCAGCCCCCAAAGCGGGGGGGCCGGGGTGAATGAGCAGTTCTTC. This encodes CASSPQSGGAGVNEQFF.

The chain combines TRBV28 with TRBJ2-1, with a weak D call TRBD2 (6 bases). The CDR3 is 15 residues long. Germline CDR1 and CDR2: MDHEN and SYDVKM. Trimming shortened V by 8 bases and J by 0 bases, and 14 bases separated the two germline ends. This chain's CDR3 is CASWEAASSYNEQFF. The CDR3 DNA is TGTGCCAGCTGGGAGGCCGCCTCCTCCTACAATGAGCAGTTCTTC.

CDR3 DNA: TGTGCCAGCAGCAGCGGGACAGGAACTAACTATGGCTACACCTTC. Protein sequence: CASSSGTGTNYGYTF. This chain connects TRBV7-9 to TRBJ1-2; 8 bases fit TRBD1. Germline V gene sequence: CDR1 SEHNR, CDR2 FQNEAQ (reference sequence). The trim removed 5 bases at V and 0 bases at J, leaving 5 bases unmatched. The CDR3 sequence is 15 residues long.

V usage is TRBV6-6 and J usage is TRBJ1-6; D uncertain. The CDR3 runs to 14 residues. V was pared by 6 bases and J by 9 bases, with 15 bases between. CDR1 and CDR2 from the germline V gene are MNHNY and SVGAGI (reference sequence). The CDR3 DNA reads TGTGCCAGCAGCCCGCAGGCCCGTTCTTCACCCCTCCACTTT. This gives the protein CASSPQARSSPLHF.

The sample holds one count of this clone. The CDR3, as DNA: TGTGCCAGCAGCCAAGATGTAGGCCCCTCGGGCTATGGCTACACCTTC. Its translation is CASSQDVGPSGYGYTF. This chain joins TRBV3-1 (or the pseudogene TRBV3-2) and TRBJ1-2; D uncertain. Germline V gene sequence: CDR1 LGHDT, CDR2 YNNKEL (reference sequence). V was trimmed by 0 bases and J by 4 bases, leaving 15 bases between them. CDR3 length: 16 amino acids.

In its sample, this clone was seen a few times. The rearrangement links TRBV5-4 to TRBJ1-1, with 7 positions matching TRBD1. The CDR3 has 16 amino acids. CDR1 is SGHNT and CDR2 is YYREEE in the germline V gene (reference sequence). The junction had 11 bases not matched to a gene; V was cut back by 1 base and J by 5 bases. CDR3 DNA: TGTGCCAGCAGCTTGACTCTAATTGACAGGGAAACTGAAGCTTTCTTT. Its translation: CASSLTLIDRETEAFF.

The chain employs TRBV2 and TRBJ1-5, with D possibly matching TRBD1 (5 bases). The CDR3 has 13 amino acids. V was trimmed by 9 bases and J by 5 bases, leaving 14 bases between them. CDR1 is SNHLY, CDR2 FYNNEI, per germline. CDR3 amino acids: CASDYGGDQPQHF. The CDR3 DNA reads TGTGCCAGTGACTACGGGGGGGATCAGCCCCAGCATTTT. The full variable domain, in which reference TRBV2 and TRBJ1-5 provide the parts outside the CDR3, is EPEVTQTPSHQVTQMGQEVILRCVPISNHLYFYWYRQILGQKVEFLVSFYNNEISEKSEIFDDQFSVERPDGSNFTLKIRSTKLEDSAMYFCASDYGGDQPQHFGDGTRLSIL.

The chain is built from TRBV5-1 and TRBJ1-2; D ambiguous. The CDR3 is made up of 14 amino acids. The germline gives CDR1 SGHRS, CDR2 YFSETQ. V lost 0 bases to trimming and J lost 2 bases, with 8 bases between them. The CDR3 DNA sequence: TGCGCCAGCAGCTTGGTGGGCCAGAACTATGGCTACACCTTC. Translating it yields CASSLVGQNYGYTF.

The chain links TRBV28 to TRBJ1-3; TRBD1 agrees at 7 bases. With V trimmed by 4 bases and J by 0 bases, 3 bases remained unmatched. This CDR3 has 15 residues. CDR1 and CDR2 from the germline V gene are MDHEN and SYDVKM. The CDR3 reads CASSSGQSSGNTIYF. The CDR3 region has the DNA TGTGCCAGCAGTTCGGGACAGAGCTCTGGAAACACCATATATTTT. Variable domain in full (rest from reference TRBV28 and TRBJ1-3): DVKVTQSSRYLVKRTGEKVFLECVQDMDHENMFWYRQDPGLGLRLIYFSYDVKMKEKGDIPEGYSVSREKKERFSLILESASTNQTSMYLCASSSGQSSGNTIYFGEGSWLTVV.

The chain recombines TRBV3-1 (or the pseudogene TRBV3-2) with TRBJ1-3; no reliable D call. Trimming removed 3 bases at V and 8 bases at J, with 14 bases between. The CDR3 is 14 residues long. CDR1 and CDR2 from the germline V gene are LGHDT and YNNKEL (reference sequence). The CDR3 reads CASSHGPIGDTIYF. The CDR3 coding sequence is TGTGCCAGCAGCCACGGACCGATCGGGGACACCATATATTTT.

The chain combines TRBV19 with TRBJ2-3, with D perhaps TRBD2 (5 bases). CDR1 and CDR2 from the germline V gene are LNHDA and SQIVND (reference sequence). The CDR3 covers 15 residues. The V end was cut by 5 bases, the J end by 0 bases, with 12 bases between. The CDR3 protein is CASSPGSTSTDTQYF. The CDR3 region has the DNA TGTGCCAGTAGTCCGGGGAGCACTAGCACAGATACGCAGTATTTT.

The rearrangement uses TRBV7-2 and TRBJ1-1; perhaps TRBD1 as D (6 bases). The CDR3 runs to 15 residues. Trimming took 2 bases from V and 1 from J, leaving 11 bases between them. Germline CDR1 SGHTA, CDR2 FQGNSA. CDR3 DNA sequence: TGTGCCAGCAGCTTAAAGGGGGAAGGGAACACTGAAGCTTTCTTT. This encodes CASSLKGEGNTEAFF.

The chain has TRBV7-2 and TRBJ1-4; D is possibly TRBD1 (5 bases). CDR1 and CDR2 from the germline V gene are SGHTA and FQGNSA. Between the trimmed V and J ends, which lost 5 bases and 0 bases, there was a span of 10 bases. This CDR3 comprises 15 residues. This CDR3 reads CASSTGGATNEKLFF. Here the CDR3 DNA reads TGTGCCAGCAGCACAGGCGGTGCAACTAATGAAAAACTGTTTTTT.

The rearrangement links TRBV3-1 (or the pseudogene TRBV3-2) to TRBJ2-5, with 9 bases that match TRBD2. V shed 4 bases, J shed 1 base, and the junction held 7 bases outside the gene matches. CDR3 length: 16 amino acids. Germline CDR1 reads LGHDT; CDR2 reads YNNKEL (reference sequence). The CDR3 region is CASSLTSSGVQETQYF. CDR3 DNA: TGTGCCAGCAGCCTTACCTCTAGCGGGGTCCAAGAGACCCAGTACTTC.

The V gene is TRBV5-6, the J gene TRBJ2-1; TRBD2 matches at 13 bases. Per the germline V gene, CDR1 is SGHDT and CDR2 is YYEEEE. The CDR3 loop spans 16 amino acids. The V gene end was trimmed by 1 base and the J gene end by 7 bases; junction bases not matched to a gene: 5. Here the CDR3 reads CASSLTSGGARNEQFF. The CDR3 DNA follows: TGTGCCAGCAGCTTGACTAGCGGGGGGGCTAGGAATGAGCAGTTCTTC.

The V gene is TRBV7-2, the J gene TRBJ2-1; weak D call: TRBD1 (5 bases). V lost 3 bases and J 0 bases, leaving 9 bases between the germline ends. Germline V gene sequence: CDR1 SGHTA, CDR2 FQGNSA. The CDR3 totals 15 residues. The DNA for the CDR3 is TGTGCCAGCAGCTTCCAGGGAAGCTCCTACAATGAGCAGTTCTTC. Its translation: CASSFQGSSYNEQFF.

A single count supports this clone. The gene calls are TRBV15 and TRBJ2-1, with TRBD2 matching 7 bases. The length of the CDR3 is 16 residues. Looked up from germline, CDR1 is LNHNV and CDR2 is YYDKDF (reference sequence). V was pared by 3 bases and J by 6 bases, with 11 bases of the junction left unmatched. DNA for the CDR3: TGTGCCACCAGCAGGGGATCAGGGAGGGTGATCAATGAGCAGTTCTTC. It codes for CATSRGSGRVINEQFF. Full variable domain (rest looked up from reference TRBV15 and TRBJ2-1): DAMVIQNPRYQVTQFGKPVTLSCSQTLNHNVMYWYQQKSSQAPKLLFHYYDKDFNNEADTPDNFQSRRPNTSFCFLDIRSPGLGDTAMYLCATSRGSGRVINEQFFGPGTRLTVL.

The chain links TRBV28 to TRBJ1-5; TRBD1 matches at 7 bases. CDR3 length equals 15 residues. The germline gives CDR1 MDHEN, CDR2 SYDVKM. The J segment lost 1 base and the V segment lost 6 bases, leaving 6 bases of the junction unmatched. CDR3 in DNA: TGTGCCAGCAGACCTTGGGACAGAAGCAATCAGCCCCAGCATTTT. Translated, it gives CASRPWDRSNQPQHF.